Following are 8 T cell receptor beta chains from one sample sequenced in a study. One entry per CDR3 protein, called by TCRdb with MiXCR from the reads. The sample has about 15,000 distinct CDR3 sequences; about 35% are singletons. Sequences were obtained from blood. These receptor sequences come from a human donor.

As regards this clonotype: A much larger clone sits a single nucleotide away, making a read error possible. The chain uses TRBV20-1 and TRBJ2-1, with 10 bases matching TRBD2. The V and J ends lost 2 bases and 7 bases, in that order; junction bases with no gene match: 8. This CDR3 region has 15 residues. Germline lookup yields CDR1 DFQATT and CDR2 SNEGSKA (reference sequence). The chain's CDR3 is CSARILAGVRNEQFF. As DNA, the CDR3 is TGCAGTGCTAGAATTCTAGCGGGAGTTCGGAATGAGCAGTTCTTC.

This chain joins TRBV4-3 and TRBJ1-1, with TRBD1 identical over 7 bases. The length of the CDR3 is 14 residues. Trimming removed 0 bases from V and 4 bases from J; junction bases left unmatched: 2. Germline V gene lookup returns CDR1 LGHNA and CDR2 YSLEER. The CDR3 bases are TGCGCCAGCAGCCAAGAAGAGGGGGCCACTGAAGCTTTCTTT. Protein product: CASSQEEGATEAFF.

This clonotype was counted many times. This chain connects TRBV29-1 to TRBJ2-1, with TRBD2 identical over 7 bases. CDR1 SQVTM and CDR2 ANQGSEA come from the germline V gene. The J segment lost 6 bases and the V segment lost 4 bases, leaving 6 bases of the junction unmatched. This CDR3 has 13 amino acids. The CDR3 nucleotides are TGCAGCGTTGCTGGGGGGACTACCAATGAGCAGTTCTTC. Residues: CSVAGGTTNEQFF.

By share, this clonotype counts as medium-sized (0.01 to 0.1%). The chain recombines TRBV5-1 with TRBJ1-1; D may be TRBD1 (5 bases). Germline V gene lookup returns CDR1 SGHRS and CDR2 YFSETQ. The V and J ends lost 0 bases and 4 bases respectively, with 10 bases between them. This CDR3 comprises 14 residues. The CDR3 bases are TGCGCCAGCAGCTTGGGATCGGGGACCACTGAAGCTTTCTTT. Residues: CASSLGSGTTEAFF.

The rearrangement links TRBV4-3 to TRBJ2-1; 7 bases map to TRBD2. CDR3 length equals 13 residues. CDR1 is LGHNA and CDR2 is YSLEER in the germline V gene. Unmatched junction bases numbered 6, after V lost 6 bases and J lost 7 bases. CDR3 nucleotides: TGCGCCAGCAGGTGGGGCGGGAGTAATGAGCAGTTCTTC. This translates into CASRWGGSNEQFF.

The chain has TRBV4-2 and TRBJ2-7; D is unresolved. The length of the CDR3 is 13 residues. Trimming shortened V by 4 bases and J by 2 bases, and 9 bases separated the two germline ends. CDR1 and CDR2 (germline): LGHNA, YNFKEQ. The CDR3 loop is CASSPTFPYEQYF. The CDR3 DNA reads as TGTGCCAGCAGCCCGACTTTCCCCTACGAGCAGTACTTC.

The CDR3 DNA sequence: TGTGCCTGGAAAATAATAGCGGGAGGGCAAGAGACCCAGTACTTC. Translation gives CAWKIIAGGQETQYF. The chain uses TRBV30 and TRBJ2-5; 11 bases align to TRBD2. The CDR3 runs to 15 residues. V lost 4 bases and J lost 2; bases outside the gene matches: 6. Germline CDR1 GTSNPN, CDR2 SVGIG (reference sequence).

V usage is TRBV30 and J usage is TRBJ1-1; no reliable D call. CDR1 and CDR2 (germline): GTSNPN, SVGIG (reference sequence). CDR3 length: 15 residues. V dropped 1 base and J dropped 0 bases, with 12 bases sitting between them. The CDR3 spells CAWSDGGRLNTEAFF. Written as DNA, the CDR3 is TGTGCCTGGAGTGATGGAGGGAGGTTGAACACTGAAGCTTTCTTT.